The 15 T cell receptor beta chains given below trace back to one sample, sequenced in a study of type 1 and type 2 diabetes patients. Amplification started from genomic DNA. Multiplex PCR with 30 forward and 13 reverse primers amplified the TCR beta CDR3. MiXCR was run by TCRdb on the multiplex PCR reads, yielding one entry per CDR3 protein. Among 280,000 or so distinct CDR3 sequences listed, roughly 50% were seen once. The specimen sequenced was peripheral blood mononuclear cells (PBMCs). These receptors were obtained from a man aged 18 to 30 with type 2 diabetes.

This chain joins TRBV20-1 and TRBJ2-2, with D unresolved. The CDR3 runs to 13 residues. V shed 1 base and J shed 7 bases, with 10 bases lying between them. Germline values: CDR1 DFQATT, CDR2 SNEGSKA (reference sequence). CDR3 in DNA: TGCAGTGCTAGAGGAAGTCGGGTCGGGGAGCTGTTTTTT. Its protein is CSARGSRVGELFF.

V is TRBV12-3 or TRBV12-4 and J is TRBJ2-5, with 8 bases lining up with TRBD2. The ends lost 8 bases at V and 0 bases at J; junction bases unmatched: 20. This CDR3 spans 19 amino acids. The CDR3 nucleotides read TGTGCCAGCCGTCCGGGACTAGAGGGGGTGGAGGTGTACCAAGAGACCCAGTACTTC. Its translation: CASRPGLEGVEVYQETQYF.

The chain combines TRBV6-1 with TRBJ2-1, with TRBD2 identical over 9 bases. This CDR3 is 16 amino acids long. The V and J ends lost 7 bases and 6 bases, in that order; junction bases with no gene match: 13. The V gene's germline CDR1 is MNHNS and CDR2 SASEGT. Here the CDR3 DNA reads TGTGCCAGCATCGAGAGACGCGGGAGGGCCTCCAATGAGCAGTTCTTC. It codes for CASIERRGRASNEQFF.

The V call is TRBV15, the J call TRBJ1-2; D remains ambiguous. Germline V gives CDR1 LNHNV, CDR2 YYDKDF (reference sequence). Trimming removed 0 bases at V and 8 bases at J, with 13 bases between. CDR3 length equals 14 residues. The CDR3 here is CATSRESGVGGYTF. CDR3 sequence (DNA): TGTGCCACCAGCAGAGAATCGGGAGTAGGGGGCTACACCTTC.

Points on this clonotype: A junction end diverges from the germline sequence, so it may reflect a read error. The chain has TRBV5-1 and TRBJ2-5; no definite D call. CDR3 size: 14 residues. The germline gives CDR1 SGHRS, CDR2 YFSETQ. In DNA form, the CDR3 reads TGCGCCAGCAGCTTGGGTGTTAGATCGGAGACCCGGTACTTC. Protein sequence: CASSLGVRSETRYF.

The sample holds many counts of this clonotype. This chain joins TRBV10-3 and TRBJ2-6, with D hard to call. The CDR3 totals 15 residues. The germline V and J ends were trimmed by 4 bases and 0 bases, with 7 bases remaining between them. CDR1 is ENHRY and CDR2 is SYGVKD in the germline V gene. Written as DNA, the CDR3 is TGTGCCATCAGTGTCGGGTCCTCTGGGGCCAACGTCCTGACTTTC. Translation: CAISVGSSGANVLTF.

This sequence joins TRBV5-1 and TRBJ2-3; D remains unclear. V lost 3 bases and J 4 bases, leaving 12 bases between the germline ends. The CDR3 length is 14 residues. CDR1 and CDR2 from the germline V gene are SGHRS and YFSETQ. CDR3 bases: TGCGCCAGCAGCTCCTCGGACGGACCAGATACGCAGTATTTT. Amino acid sequence: CASSSSDGPDTQYF. Full variable domain (rest looked up from reference TRBV5-1 and TRBJ2-3): KAGVTQTPRYLIKTRGQQVTLSCSPISGHRSVSWYQQTPGQGLQFLFEYFSETQRNKGNFPGRFSGRQFSNSRSEMNVSTLELGDSALYLCASSSSDGPDTQYFGPGTRLTVL.

The J gene is TRBJ2-7, the V gene TRBV12-3 or TRBV12-4; 11 bases are shared with TRBD2. The CDR3 has 13 amino acids. The V segment lost 6 bases and the J segment 6 bases; nucleotides outside the gene matches: 4. The CDR3 here is CASRTGTSGEQYF. CDR3 sequence (DNA): TGTGCCAGCAGAACCGGGACTAGCGGCGAGCAGTACTTC.

The gene calls are TRBV4-1 and TRBJ2-7; weak D call: TRBD1 (6 bases). The germline V gene encodes CDR1 MGHRA and CDR2 YSYEKL. V was shortened by 4 bases and J by 3 bases, with 16 bases between the two germline ends. CDR3 length: 15 residues. The CDR3 loop is CASSRDRTVDYEQYF. CDR3 in DNA: TGCGCCAGCAGCCGAGACAGGACGGTGGACTACGAGCAGTACTTC.

The chain recombines TRBV4-3 with TRBJ2-2; D call uncertain. The germline V and J ends were trimmed by 0 bases and 1 base, with 12 bases remaining between them. Germline V gene sequence: CDR1 LGHNA, CDR2 YSLEER. The length of the CDR3 is 17 residues. The CDR3 DNA follows: TGCGCCAGCAGCCAAGAGGTGGCCAACCTGAACACCGGGGAGCTGTTTTTT. This encodes CASSQEVANLNTGELFF.

This chain links TRBV20-1 with TRBJ1-5; perhaps TRBD1 as D (6 bases). The germline gives CDR1 DFQATT, CDR2 SNEGSKA (reference sequence). V was clipped by 0 bases and J by 1 base, with 13 bases between them. The CDR3 spans 16 residues. CDR3 in amino acids: CSARDWARGSNQPQHF. CDR3 DNA: TGCAGTGCTAGAGATTGGGCCAGGGGAAGCAATCAGCCCCAGCATTTT.

This clonotype was counted only a few times. CDR3 bases: TGCGCCAGCAGTGAAGGCGGGATAGACAATGAGCAGTTCTTC. Translated: CASSEGGIDNEQFF. The chain has TRBV10-1 and TRBJ2-5; possible D gene TRBD2, 6 bases. Judging by the DNA end, TRBJ2-1 fits better; the J call may be wrong. Looked up from germline, CDR1 is WNHNN and CDR2 is SYGVQD (reference sequence). The CDR3 is 14 amino acids.

J is TRBJ1-5 and V is TRBV20-1; D is unclear. The CDR3 extends over 12 amino acids. Germline V CDR1 and CDR2: DFQATT, SNEGSKA (reference sequence). The V end lost 6 bases, the J end lost 7 bases, and 13 bases lay between the germline ends. The CDR3, as DNA: TGCAGTGCCCAAAGTGCAGGCCAGCCCCAGCATTTT. This sequence encodes CSAQSAGQPQHF.

V usage is TRBV19 and J usage is TRBJ2-5; D perhaps matches TRBD1 (6 bases). CDR1 is LNHDA, CDR2 SQIVND, per germline (reference sequence). Trimming stripped 4 bases from V and 3 bases from J, with 21 bases between. The CDR3 has 17 residues. Here the CDR3 DNA reads TGTGCCAGTAGTACCACGAAGATGGGGGCGGTAAAAGAGACCCAGTACTTC. Protein product: CASSTTKMGAVKETQYF.

The chain is built from TRBV19 and TRBJ2-3; 9 nucleotides agree with TRBD2. The CDR3 has 14 residues. Germline CDR1 LNHDA, CDR2 SQIVND (reference sequence). J gave up 5 bases and V 6 bases, and 6 bases lay outside the gene matches. The CDR3: CASRSSGGQDTQYF. CDR3 nucleotide sequence: TGTGCCAGTAGGAGTAGCGGGGGACAAGATACGCAGTATTTT.